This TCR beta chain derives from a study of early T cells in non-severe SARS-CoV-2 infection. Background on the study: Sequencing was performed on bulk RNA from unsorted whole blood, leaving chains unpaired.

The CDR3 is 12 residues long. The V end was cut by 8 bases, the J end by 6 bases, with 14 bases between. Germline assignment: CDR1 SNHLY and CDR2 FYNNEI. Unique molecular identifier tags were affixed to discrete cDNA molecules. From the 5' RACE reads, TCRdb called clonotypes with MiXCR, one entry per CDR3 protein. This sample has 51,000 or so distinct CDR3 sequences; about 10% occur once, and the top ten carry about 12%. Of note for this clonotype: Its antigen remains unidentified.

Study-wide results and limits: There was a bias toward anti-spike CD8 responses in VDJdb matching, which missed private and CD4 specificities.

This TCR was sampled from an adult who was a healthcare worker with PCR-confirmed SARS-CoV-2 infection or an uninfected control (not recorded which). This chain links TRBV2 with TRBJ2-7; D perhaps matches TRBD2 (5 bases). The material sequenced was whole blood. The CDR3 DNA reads TGTGCCAGCCTCCTGCGGACTGGCGAGCAGTACTTC. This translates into CASLLRTGEQYF.